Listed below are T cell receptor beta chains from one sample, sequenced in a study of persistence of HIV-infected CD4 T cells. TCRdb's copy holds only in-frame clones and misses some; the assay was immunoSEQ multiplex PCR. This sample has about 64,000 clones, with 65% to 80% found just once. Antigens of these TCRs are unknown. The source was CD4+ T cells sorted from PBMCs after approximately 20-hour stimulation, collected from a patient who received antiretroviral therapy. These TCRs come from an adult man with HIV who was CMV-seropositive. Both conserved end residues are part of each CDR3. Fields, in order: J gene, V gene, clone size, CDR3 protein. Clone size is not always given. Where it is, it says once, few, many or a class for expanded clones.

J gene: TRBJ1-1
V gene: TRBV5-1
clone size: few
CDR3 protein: CASSFGQGESAFF

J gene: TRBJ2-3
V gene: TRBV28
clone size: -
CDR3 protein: CATFPGDTDTQYF

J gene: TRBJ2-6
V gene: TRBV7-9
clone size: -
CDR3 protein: CASSYWTTAGANVLTF

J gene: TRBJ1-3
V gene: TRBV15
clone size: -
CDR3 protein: CATSRGRSGNTIYF

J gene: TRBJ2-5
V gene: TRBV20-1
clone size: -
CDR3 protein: CSASGRTQETQYF

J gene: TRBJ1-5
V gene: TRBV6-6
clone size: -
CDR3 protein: CASSYSGHFQPQHF

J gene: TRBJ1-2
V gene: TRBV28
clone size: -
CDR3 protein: CASSTDYGYTF

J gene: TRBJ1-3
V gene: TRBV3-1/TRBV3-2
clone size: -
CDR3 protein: CASSQGTRISGNTIYF

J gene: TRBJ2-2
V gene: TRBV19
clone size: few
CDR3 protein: CATRDRGHTGELFF

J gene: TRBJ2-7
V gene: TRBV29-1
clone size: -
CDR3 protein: CSVLMGGAWEQYF

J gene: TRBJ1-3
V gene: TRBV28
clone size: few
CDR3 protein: CASSRASISGNTIYF

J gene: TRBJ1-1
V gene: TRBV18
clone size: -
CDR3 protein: CASSPQGWITEAFF

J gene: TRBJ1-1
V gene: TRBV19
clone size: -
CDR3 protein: CASSTTGNTEAFF

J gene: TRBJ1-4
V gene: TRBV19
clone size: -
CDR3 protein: CASKMGSTNEKLFF

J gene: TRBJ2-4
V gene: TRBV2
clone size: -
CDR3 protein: CASSEQGIAKNIQYF

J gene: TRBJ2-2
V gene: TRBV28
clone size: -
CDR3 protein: CASSLGGTNTGELFF

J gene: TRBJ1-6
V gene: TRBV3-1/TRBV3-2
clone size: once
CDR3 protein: CASSPTPRTNSPLHF

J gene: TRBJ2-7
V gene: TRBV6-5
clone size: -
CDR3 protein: CASMVSGGDRYEQYF

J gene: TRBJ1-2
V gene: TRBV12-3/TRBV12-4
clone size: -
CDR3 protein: CASSFAREGYTF

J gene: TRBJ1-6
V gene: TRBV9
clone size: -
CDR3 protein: CASSAGNSNSPLHF

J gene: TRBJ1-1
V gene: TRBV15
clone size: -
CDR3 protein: CATSKKDRLNTEAFF

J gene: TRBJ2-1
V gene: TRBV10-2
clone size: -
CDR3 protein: CASSEFGGEQFF

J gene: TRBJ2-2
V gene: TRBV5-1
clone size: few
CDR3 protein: CASSFGQGDTGELFF

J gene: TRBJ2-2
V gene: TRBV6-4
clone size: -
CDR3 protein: CASSDATGTSNTGELFF

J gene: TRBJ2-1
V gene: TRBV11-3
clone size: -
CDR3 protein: CASSSGLAGGGNEQFF

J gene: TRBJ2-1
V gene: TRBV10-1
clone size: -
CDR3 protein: CASSDRTGGNEQFF

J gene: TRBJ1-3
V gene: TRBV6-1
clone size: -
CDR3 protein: CASSEKAWKGFGNTIYF

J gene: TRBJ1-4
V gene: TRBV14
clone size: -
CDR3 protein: CASSPPGQFNEKLFF

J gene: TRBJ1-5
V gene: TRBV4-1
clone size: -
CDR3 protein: CASSHGQGDNQPQHF

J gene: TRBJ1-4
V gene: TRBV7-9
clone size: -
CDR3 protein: CASSPYRAGGKLFF

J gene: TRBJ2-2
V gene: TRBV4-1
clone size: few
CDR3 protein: CASTPHGRNTGELFF

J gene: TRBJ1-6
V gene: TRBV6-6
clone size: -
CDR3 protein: CASSPAFRGDNSPLHF

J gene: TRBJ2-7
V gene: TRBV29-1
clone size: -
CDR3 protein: CSVDRGPDEQYF

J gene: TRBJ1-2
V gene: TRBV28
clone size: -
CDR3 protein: CASSLGDRGGFGYTF

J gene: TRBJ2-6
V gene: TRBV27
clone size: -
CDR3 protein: CASKLSGQRAGANVLTF

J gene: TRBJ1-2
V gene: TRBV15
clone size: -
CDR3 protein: CATSRGVGGHHTYTF

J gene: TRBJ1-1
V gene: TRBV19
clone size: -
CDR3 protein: CASNARGQVRHTEAFF

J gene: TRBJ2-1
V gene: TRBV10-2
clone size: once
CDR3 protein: CASSQDSGTQFF

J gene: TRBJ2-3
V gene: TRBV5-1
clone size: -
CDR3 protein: CASSLEGFTRYF

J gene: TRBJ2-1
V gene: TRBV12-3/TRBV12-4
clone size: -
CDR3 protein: CASSLRVGNEQFF

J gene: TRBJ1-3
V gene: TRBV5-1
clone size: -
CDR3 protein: CASSRDKSSGNTIYF

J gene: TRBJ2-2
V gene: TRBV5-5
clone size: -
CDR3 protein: CASSVTTAYPGELFF

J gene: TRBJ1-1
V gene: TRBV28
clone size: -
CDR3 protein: CASSFPAGVAGQGAFF

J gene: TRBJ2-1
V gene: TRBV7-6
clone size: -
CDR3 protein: CASSLAPRTGDEQFF

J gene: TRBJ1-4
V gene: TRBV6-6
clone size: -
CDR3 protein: CASSITRGSNEKLFF

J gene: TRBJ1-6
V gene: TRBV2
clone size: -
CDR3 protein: CASSDRGSSYNSPLHF

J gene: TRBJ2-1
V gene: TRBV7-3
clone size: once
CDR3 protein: CASSSPARNEQFF

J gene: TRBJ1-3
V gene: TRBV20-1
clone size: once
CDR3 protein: CSASANRPGNTIYF

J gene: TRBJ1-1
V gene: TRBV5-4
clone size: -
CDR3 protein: CASSLDGTEAFF

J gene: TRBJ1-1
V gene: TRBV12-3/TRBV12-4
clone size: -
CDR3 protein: CASSPLRVSEAFF

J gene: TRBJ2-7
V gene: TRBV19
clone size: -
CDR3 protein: CASSHAGSSYEQYF

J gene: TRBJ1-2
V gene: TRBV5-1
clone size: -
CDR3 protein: CASSLGTGNGYTF

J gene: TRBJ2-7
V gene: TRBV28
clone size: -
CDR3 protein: CASRETGTGPREQYF